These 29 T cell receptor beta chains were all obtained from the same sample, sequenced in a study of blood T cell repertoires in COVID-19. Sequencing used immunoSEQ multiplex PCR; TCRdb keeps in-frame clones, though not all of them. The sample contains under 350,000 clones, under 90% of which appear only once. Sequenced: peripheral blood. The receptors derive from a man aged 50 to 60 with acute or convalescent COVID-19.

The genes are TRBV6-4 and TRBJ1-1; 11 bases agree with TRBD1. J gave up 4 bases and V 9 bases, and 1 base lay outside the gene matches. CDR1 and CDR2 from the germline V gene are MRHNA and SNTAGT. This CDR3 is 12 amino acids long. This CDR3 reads CARGTGGTEAFF. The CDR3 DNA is TGTGCCAGAGGGACAGGGGGCACTGAAGCTTTCTTT.

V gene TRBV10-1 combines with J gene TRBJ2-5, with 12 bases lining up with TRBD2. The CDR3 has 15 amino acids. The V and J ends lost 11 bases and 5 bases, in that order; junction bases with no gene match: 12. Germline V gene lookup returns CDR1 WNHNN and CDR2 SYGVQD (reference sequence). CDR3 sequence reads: CASQGPSGRGETQYF. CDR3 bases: TGCGCCTCCCAGGGGCCTAGCGGGAGGGGTGAGACCCAGTACTTC.

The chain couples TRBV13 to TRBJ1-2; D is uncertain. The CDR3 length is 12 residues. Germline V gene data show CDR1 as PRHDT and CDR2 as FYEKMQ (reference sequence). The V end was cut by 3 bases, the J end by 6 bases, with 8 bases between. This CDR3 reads CASSFSMDGYTF. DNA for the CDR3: TGTGCCAGCAGCTTTTCTATGGATGGCTACACCTTC.

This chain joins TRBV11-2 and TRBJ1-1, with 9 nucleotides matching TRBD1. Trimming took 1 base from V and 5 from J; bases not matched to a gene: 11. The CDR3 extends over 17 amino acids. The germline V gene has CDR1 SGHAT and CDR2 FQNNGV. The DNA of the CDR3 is TGTGCCAGCAGCTTAGTAGGTCCGGGACAGGGAAGGACTGAAGCTTTCTTT. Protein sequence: CASSLVGPGQGRTEAFF.

CDR3 coding DNA: TGTGCCATCAGCGGAGGGGGGGGGCCTCAAGAGACCCAGTACTTC. Its protein product is CAISGGGGPQETQYF. The chain joins TRBV10-3 to TRBJ2-5, with D possibly being TRBD2 (7 bases). The CDR3 has 15 residues. The germline V gene has CDR1 ENHRY and CDR2 SYGVKD. Trimming cost V 6 bases and J 2 bases, with 16 bases left between them.

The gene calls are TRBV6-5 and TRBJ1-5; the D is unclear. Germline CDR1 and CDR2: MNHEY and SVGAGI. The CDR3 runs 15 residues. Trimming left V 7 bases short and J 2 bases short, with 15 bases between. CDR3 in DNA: TGTGCCAGCAACGCTCGAGGGAGAGGCAATCAGCCCCAGCATTTT. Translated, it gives CASNARGRGNQPQHF.

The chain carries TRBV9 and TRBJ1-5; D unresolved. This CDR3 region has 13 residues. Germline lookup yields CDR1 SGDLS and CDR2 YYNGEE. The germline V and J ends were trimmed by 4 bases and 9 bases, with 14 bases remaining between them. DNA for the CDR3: TGTGCCAGCAGCACCGACACCCTCCGGCCCCAGCATTTT. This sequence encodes CASSTDTLRPQHF.

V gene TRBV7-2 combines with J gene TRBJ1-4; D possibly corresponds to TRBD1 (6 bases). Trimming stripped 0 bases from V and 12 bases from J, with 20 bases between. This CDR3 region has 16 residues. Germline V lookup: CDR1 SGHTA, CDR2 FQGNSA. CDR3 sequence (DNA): TGTGCCAGCAGCTTAGCGGGGTCAGGGGCGCCGGGTCAACTGTTTTTT. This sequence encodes CASSLAGSGAPGQLFF. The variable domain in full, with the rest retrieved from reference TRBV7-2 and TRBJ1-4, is GAGVSQSPSNKVTEKGKDVELRCDPISGHTALYWYRQSLGQGLEFLIYFQGNSAPDKSGLPSDRFSAERTGGSVSTLTIQRTQQEDSAVYLCASSLAGSGAPGQLFFGSGTQLSVL.

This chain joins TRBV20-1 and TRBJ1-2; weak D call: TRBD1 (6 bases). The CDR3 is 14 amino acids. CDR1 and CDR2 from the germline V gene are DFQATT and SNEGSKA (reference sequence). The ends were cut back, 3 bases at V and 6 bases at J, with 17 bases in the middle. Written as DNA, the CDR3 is TGCAGTGCTAGTCTGGCAAAACAGGGACATGGCTACACCTTC. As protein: CSASLAKQGHGYTF.

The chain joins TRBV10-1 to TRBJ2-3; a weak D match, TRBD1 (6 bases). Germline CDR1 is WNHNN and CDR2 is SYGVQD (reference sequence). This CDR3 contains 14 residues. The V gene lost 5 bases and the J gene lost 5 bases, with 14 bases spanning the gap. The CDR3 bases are TGCGCCAGCAGTCTGGACAGCCTGGGAGATACGCAGTATTTT. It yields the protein CASSLDSLGDTQYF.

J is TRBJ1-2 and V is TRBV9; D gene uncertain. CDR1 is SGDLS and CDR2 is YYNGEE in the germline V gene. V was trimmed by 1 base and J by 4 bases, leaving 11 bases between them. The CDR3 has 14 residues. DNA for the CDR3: TGTGCCAGCAGCGTATACGACACCTCCTATGGCTACACCTTC. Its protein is CASSVYDTSYGYTF.

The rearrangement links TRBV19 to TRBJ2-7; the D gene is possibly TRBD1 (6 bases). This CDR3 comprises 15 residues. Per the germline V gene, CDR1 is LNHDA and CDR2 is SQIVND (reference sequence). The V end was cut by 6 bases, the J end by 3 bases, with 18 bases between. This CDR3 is CASSNQQGRNYEQYF. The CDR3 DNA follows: TGTGCCAGTAGCAATCAACAGGGAAGAAACTACGAGCAGTACTTC.

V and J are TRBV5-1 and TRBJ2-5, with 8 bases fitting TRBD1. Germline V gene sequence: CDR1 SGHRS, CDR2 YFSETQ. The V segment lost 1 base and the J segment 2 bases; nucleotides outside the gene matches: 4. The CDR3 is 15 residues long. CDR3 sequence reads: CASSLMTGVQETQYF. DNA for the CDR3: TGCGCCAGCAGCTTGATGACAGGGGTGCAAGAGACCCAGTACTTC.

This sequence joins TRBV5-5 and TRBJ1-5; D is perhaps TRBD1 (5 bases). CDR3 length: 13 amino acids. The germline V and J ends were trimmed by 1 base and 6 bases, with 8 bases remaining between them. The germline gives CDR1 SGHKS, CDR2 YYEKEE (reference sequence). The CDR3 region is CASSLSGRQPQHF. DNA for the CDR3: TGTGCCAGCAGCTTGTCAGGGCGTCAGCCCCAGCATTTT. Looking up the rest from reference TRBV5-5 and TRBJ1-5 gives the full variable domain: DAGVTQSPTHLIKTRGQQVTLRCSPISGHKSVSWYQQVLGQGPQFIFQYYEKEERGRGNFPDRFSARQFPNYSSELNVNALLLGDSALYLCASSLSGRQPQHFGDGTRLSIL.

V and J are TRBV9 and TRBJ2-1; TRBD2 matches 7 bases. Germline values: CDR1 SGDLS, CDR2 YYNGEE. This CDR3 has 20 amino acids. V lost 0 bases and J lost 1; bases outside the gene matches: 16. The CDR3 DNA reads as TGTGCCAGCAGCGTAGCTTGGGAGGGGATGACATCCAGGTCCTACAATGAGCAGTTCTTC. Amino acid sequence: CASSVAWEGMTSRSYNEQFF.

The CDR3 loop is CASSQQGRFNEQFF. CDR3 DNA: TGTGCCAGCAGCCAACAGGGTAGATTTAATGAGCAGTTCTTC. The chain combines TRBV7-9 with TRBJ2-1, with D possibly being TRBD1 (6 bases). The CDR3 sequence is 14 residues long. V shed 5 bases and J shed 7 bases, with 15 bases lying between them. Germline V CDR1 and CDR2: SEHNR, FQNEAQ (reference sequence).

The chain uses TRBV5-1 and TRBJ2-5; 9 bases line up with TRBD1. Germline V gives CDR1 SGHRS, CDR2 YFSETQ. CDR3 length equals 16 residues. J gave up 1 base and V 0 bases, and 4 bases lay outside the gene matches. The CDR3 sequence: CASSLAPGQGQETQYF. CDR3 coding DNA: TGCGCCAGCAGCTTGGCGCCGGGACAGGGCCAAGAGACCCAGTACTTC.

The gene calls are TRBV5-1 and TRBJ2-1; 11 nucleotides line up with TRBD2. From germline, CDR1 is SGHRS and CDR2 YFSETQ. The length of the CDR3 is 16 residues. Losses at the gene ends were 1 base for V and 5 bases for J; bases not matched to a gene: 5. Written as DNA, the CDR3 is TGCGCCAGCAGCTTGCGGTCTAGCGGGGGGAACAATGAGCAGTTCTTC. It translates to CASSLRSSGGNNEQFF.

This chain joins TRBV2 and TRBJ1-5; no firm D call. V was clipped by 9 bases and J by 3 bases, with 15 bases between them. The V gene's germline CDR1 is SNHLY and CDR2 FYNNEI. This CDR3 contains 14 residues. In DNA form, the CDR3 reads TGTGCCAGTTCATCAGAAAATTACAATCAGCCCCAGCATTTT. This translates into CASSSENYNQPQHF.

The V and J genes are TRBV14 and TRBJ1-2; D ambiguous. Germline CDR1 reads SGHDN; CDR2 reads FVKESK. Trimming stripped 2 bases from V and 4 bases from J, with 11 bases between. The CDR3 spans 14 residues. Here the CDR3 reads CASSQSGVFYGYTF. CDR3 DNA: TGTGCCAGCAGCCAAAGCGGAGTCTTCTATGGCTACACCTTC.

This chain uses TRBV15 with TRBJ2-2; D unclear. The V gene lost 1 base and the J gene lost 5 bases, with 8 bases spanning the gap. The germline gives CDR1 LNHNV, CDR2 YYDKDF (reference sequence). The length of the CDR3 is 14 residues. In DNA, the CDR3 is TGTGCCACCAGCAGAGCGAAGGAGACCGGGGAGCTGTTTTTT. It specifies CATSRAKETGELFF. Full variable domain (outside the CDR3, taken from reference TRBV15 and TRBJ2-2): DAMVIQNPRYQVTQFGKPVTLSCSQTLNHNVMYWYQQKSSQAPKLLFHYYDKDFNNEADTPDNFQSRRPNTSFCFLDIRSPGLGDTAMYLCATSRAKETGELFFGEGSRLTVL.

The CDR3, as DNA: TGCGCCAGCAGCCACCGGACAGGGAACGAGCAGTACTTC. Its translation: CASSHRTGNEQYF. This chain connects TRBV4-1 to TRBJ2-7; the match to TRBD1 covers 8 bases. CDR3 length: 13 amino acids. CDR1 is MGHRA and CDR2 is YSYEKL in the germline V gene. The trim removed 3 bases at V and 5 bases at J, leaving 3 bases unmatched.

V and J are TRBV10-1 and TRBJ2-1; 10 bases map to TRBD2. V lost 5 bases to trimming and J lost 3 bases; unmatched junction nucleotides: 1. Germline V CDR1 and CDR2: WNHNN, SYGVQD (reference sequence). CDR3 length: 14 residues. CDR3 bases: TGCGCCAGCAGTAGCGGGGGGGTCTACAATGAGCAGTTCTTC. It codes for CASSSGGVYNEQFF.

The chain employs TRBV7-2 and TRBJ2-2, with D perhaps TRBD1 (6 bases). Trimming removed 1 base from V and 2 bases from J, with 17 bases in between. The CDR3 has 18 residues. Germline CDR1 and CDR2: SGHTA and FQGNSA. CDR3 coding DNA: TGTGCCAGCAGCTTAGAAAGGACAGCCTACCTTAACACCGGGGAGCTGTTTTTT. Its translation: CASSLERTAYLNTGELFF.

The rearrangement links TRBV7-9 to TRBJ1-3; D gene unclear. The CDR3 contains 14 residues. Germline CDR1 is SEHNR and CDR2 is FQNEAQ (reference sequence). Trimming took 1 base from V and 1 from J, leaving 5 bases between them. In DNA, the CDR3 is TGTGCCAGCAGCTTAGTAGCTTCTGGAAACACCATATATTTT. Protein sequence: CASSLVASGNTIYF.

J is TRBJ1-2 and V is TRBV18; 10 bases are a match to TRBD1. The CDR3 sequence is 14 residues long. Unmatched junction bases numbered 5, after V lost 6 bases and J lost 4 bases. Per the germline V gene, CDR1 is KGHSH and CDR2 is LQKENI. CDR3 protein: CASSQGQGGYGYTF. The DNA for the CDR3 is TGTGCCAGCTCCCAAGGACAGGGGGGCTATGGCTACACCTTC.

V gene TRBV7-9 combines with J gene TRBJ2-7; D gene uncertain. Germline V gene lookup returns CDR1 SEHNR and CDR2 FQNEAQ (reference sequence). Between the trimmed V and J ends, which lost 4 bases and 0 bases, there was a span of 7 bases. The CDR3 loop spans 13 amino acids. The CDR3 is CASSWSSSYEQYF. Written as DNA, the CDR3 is TGTGCCAGCAGCTGGAGTAGCTCCTACGAGCAGTACTTC.

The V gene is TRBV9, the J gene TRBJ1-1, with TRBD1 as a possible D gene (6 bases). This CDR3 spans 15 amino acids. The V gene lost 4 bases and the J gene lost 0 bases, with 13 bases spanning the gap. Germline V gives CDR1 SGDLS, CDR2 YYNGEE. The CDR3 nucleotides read TGTGCCAGCAGCACCGTTACAGGGATGAACACTGAAGCTTTCTTT. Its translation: CASSTVTGMNTEAFF. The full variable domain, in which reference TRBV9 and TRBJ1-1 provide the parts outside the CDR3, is DSGVTQTPKHLITATGQRVTLRCSPRSGDLSVYWYQQSLDQGLQFLIQYYNGEERAKGNILERFSAQQFPDLHSELNLSSLELGDSALYFCASSTVTGMNTEAFFGQGTRLTVV.

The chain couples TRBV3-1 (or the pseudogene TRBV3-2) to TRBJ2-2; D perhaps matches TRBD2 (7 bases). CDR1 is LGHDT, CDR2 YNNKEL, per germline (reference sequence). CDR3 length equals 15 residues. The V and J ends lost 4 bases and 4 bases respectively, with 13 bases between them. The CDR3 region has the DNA TGTGCCAGCAGCCGGGGGGGCGCGGGCACCGGGGAGCTGTTTTTT. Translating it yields CASSRGGAGTGELFF.